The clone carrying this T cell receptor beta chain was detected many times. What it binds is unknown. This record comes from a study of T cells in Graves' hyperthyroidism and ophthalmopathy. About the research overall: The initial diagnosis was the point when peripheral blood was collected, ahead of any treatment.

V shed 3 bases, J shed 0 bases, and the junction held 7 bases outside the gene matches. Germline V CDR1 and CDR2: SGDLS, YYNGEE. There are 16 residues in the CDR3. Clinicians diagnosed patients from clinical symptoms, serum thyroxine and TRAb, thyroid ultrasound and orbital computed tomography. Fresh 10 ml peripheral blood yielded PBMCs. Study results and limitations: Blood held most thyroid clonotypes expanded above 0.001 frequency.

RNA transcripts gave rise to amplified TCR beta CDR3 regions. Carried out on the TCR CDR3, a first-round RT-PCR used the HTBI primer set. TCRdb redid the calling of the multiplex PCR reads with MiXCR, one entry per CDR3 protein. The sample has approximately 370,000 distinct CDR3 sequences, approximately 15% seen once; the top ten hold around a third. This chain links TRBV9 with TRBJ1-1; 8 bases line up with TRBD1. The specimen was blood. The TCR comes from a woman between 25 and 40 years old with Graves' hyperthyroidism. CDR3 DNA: TGTGCCAGCAGCGGGCGAGACAGGGGCTTGAACACTGAAGCTTTCTTT. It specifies CASSGRDRGLNTEAFF.